This T cell receptor beta chain was retrieved from a study of blood T cell repertoires in COVID-19. Study-level background: Acute and convalescent COVID-19 samples came from the United States, Italy and Spain. Sources were T cells, B-cell-depleted T cells, or PBMCs; the material itself was cDNA or gDNA.

Original analysis: Amplification from reference gene primers served as the basis for estimated nucleated cell counts. Clones were sequenced by immunoSEQ multiplex PCR, and TCRdb holds only the in-frame ones, with some missing. That table gives V, J and clone size, and the DNA gave D and trimming. The data contain roughly 50,000 clones, more than 85% of them seen just once; the ten biggest clones take up about 6.3%. J gave up 3 bases and V 3 bases, and 6 bases lay outside the gene matches. The CDR3 length is 14 residues. CDR1 and CDR2 from the germline V gene are SGDLS and YYNGEE. The J gene is TRBJ2-7, the V gene TRBV9; the match to TRBD2 covers 7 bases. The TCR comes from a middle-aged man with active COVID-19. Sequencing was performed on peripheral blood. The DNA for the CDR3 is TGTGCCAGCAGCGCCCTAGCGGCGAGCTACGAGCAGTACTTC. Translating gives CASSALAASYEQYF.